What follows is one T cell receptor beta chain and its context. As yet, its antigen is unknown. PCR amplification relied on 60 Vbeta primers (plus 13 Jbeta primers). Only in-frame clones appear in the TCRdb table, and some are missing; sequencing was by immunoSEQ multiplex PCR. The sample shows about 160,000 clones, more than 60% of them seen only once. This sample was taken from a study of cytomegalovirus exposure and HLA in healthy donors. Trimming cost V 5 bases and J 2 bases, with 8 bases left between them. CDR3 length: 13 amino acids. Germline assignment: CDR1 MDHEN and CDR2 SYDVKM. Study-wide results and limits: An analysis done earlier found most TCR beta V segments productive about 87% or about 30% of the time. CMV serostatus alone was available as immune exposure information.

V and J are TRBV28 and TRBJ2-3; unclear D gene. This TCR derives from a male donor in good health and CMV-seronegative. Sample: PBMCs. The CDR3 reads CASSVFNTDTQYF. Written as DNA, the CDR3 is TGTGCCAGCAGTGTCTTTAACACAGATACGCAGTATTTT. The full variable domain, in which reference TRBV28 and TRBJ2-3 provide the parts outside the CDR3, is DVKVTQSSRYLVKRTGEKVFLECVQDMDHENMFWYRQDPGLGLRLIYFSYDVKMKEKGDIPEGYSVSREKKERFSLILESASTNQTSMYLCASSVFNTDTQYFGPGTRLTVL.